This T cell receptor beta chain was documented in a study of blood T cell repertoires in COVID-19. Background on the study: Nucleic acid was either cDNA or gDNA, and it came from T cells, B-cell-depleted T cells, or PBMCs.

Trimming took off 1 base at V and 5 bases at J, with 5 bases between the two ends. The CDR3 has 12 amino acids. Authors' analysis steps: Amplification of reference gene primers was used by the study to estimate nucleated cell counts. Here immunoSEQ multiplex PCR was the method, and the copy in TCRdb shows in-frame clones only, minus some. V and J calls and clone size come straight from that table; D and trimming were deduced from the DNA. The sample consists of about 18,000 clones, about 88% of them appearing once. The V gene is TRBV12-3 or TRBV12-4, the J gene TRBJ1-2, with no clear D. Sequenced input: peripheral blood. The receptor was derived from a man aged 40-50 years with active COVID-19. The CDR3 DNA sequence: TGTGCCAGCAGTTTAGTTTCATATGGCTACACCTTC. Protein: CASSLVSYGYTF.